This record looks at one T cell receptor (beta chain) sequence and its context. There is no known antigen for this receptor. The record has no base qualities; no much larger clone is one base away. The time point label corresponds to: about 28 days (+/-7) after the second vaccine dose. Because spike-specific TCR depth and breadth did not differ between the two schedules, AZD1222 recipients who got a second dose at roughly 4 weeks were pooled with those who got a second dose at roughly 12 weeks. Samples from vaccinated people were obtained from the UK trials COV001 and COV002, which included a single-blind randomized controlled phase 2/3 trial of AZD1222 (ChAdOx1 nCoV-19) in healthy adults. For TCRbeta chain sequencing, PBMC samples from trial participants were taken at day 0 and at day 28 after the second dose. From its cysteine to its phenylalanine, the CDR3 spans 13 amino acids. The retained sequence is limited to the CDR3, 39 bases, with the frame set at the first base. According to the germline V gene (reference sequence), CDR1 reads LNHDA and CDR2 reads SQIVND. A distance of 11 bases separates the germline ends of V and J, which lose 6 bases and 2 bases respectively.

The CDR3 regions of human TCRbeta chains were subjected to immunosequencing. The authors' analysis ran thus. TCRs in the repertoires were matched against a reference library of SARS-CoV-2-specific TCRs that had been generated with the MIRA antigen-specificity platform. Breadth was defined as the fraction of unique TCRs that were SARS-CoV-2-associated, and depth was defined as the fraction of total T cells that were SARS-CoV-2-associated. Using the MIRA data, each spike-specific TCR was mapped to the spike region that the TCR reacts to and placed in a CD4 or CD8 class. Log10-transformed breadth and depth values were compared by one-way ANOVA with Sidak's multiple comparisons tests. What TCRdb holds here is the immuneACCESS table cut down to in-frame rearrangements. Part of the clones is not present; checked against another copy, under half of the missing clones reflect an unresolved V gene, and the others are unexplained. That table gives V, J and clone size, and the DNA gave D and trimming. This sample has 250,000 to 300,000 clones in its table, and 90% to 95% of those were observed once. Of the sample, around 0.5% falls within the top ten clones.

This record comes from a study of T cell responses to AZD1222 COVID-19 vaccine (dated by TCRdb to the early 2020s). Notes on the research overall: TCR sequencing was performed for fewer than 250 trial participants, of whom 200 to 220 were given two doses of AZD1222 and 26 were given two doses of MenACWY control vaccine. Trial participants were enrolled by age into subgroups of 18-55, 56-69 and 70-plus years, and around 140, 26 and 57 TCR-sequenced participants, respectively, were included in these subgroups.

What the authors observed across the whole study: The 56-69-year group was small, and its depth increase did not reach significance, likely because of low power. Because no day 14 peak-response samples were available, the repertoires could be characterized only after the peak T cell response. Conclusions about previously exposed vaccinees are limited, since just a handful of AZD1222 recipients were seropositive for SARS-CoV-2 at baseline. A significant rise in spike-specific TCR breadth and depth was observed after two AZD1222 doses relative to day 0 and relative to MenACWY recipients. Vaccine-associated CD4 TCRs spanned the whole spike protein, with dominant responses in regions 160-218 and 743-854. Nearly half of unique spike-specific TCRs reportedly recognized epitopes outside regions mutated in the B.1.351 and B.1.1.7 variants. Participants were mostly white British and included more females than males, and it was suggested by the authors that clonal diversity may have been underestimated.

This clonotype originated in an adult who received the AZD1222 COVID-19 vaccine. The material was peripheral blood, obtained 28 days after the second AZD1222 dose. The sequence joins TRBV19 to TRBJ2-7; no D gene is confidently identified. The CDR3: CASSVIGTYEQYF. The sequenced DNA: TGTGCCAGTAGCGTGATTGGAACCTACGAGCAGTACTTC. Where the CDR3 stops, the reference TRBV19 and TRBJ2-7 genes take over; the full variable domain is DGGITQSPKYLFRKEGQNVTLSCEQNLNHDAMYWYRQDPGQGLRLIYYSQIVNDFQKGDIAEGYSVSREKKESFPLTVTSAQKNPTAFYLCASSVIGTYEQYFGPGTRLTVT.